This TCR beta chain was sequenced for a study of T cell repertoires in cytomegalovirus infection (dated 2019 in TCRdb). In the study overall: Alongside well-studied HLA-B-restricted epitopes, the peptide stimulations were aimed at recently identified HLA-C-restricted CMV epitopes, whose presentation resists viral immunomodulation. The HLA type of each donor mattered for the analysis, because public TCR beta signatures pointed to carriage of CMV infection along with the matching HLA type. What the research found in general, with its limitations: In both this cohort and an independent roughly 360-donor cohort, the cumulative frequency of public TCR beta family members distinguished carriers of CMV infection plus the relevant HLA type. The ex vivo response was dominated by HLA-C-restricted CMV-specific TCR beta clonotypes, and the single most frequent clonotype in two of eight donors was supplied by these HLA-C-restricted clonotypes.

This clonotype came up a few times. It lacks a known antigen. There are no base qualities to consult, and no much larger clone falls within one base. TCRdb lists the instrument as Illumina HiSeq 1500. TCRdb reworked the public reads: Q25 trimming with fastp, MiXCR clone assembly, productive beta chains retained. Rows are unified per CDR3 protein, each entry keeping the most common DNA and genes. This sample holds 86,000 or so distinct CDR3 sequences; roughly 25% were observed only once. About 50% of the sample is taken by the ten largest. The treatment or condition label for this specimen denotes: in vitro stimulation with specific CMV peptide epitopes to enrich CMV-specific T cells. V is reduced by 2 bases and J by 8 bases, leaving a spacing of 15 bases between them. The CDR1 and CDR2 encoded by the germline V gene are SGDLS and YYNGEE. From cysteine to phenylalanine, the CDR3 is 14 amino acids long. Only the CDR3 DNA is retained, 42 bases long and in frame from the first base.

This receptor was obtained from a human donor in good health (CMV status not recorded). Some clones in this sample may be carry-over from other donors' samples. This chain joins TRBV9 to TRBJ2-3; the D gene is possibly TRBD2, with 5 bases matching. This specimen consisted of CD8+ T cells from cultured PBMCs, obtained from culture after CMV antigen stimulation. The nucleotide sequence is given as TGTGCCAGCAGCGTCGAGAGAGGGATCGGTACGCAGTATTTT. The resulting protein is CASSVERGIGTQYF.